This entry lists 25 T cell receptor beta chains sequenced from one sample in a study of blood T cell repertoires in COVID-19. The method was immunoSEQ multiplex PCR; TCRdb's version includes in-frame clones alone and lacks a portion of them. The sample lists about 170,000 clones, around three quarters seen once, with 19% in the top ten. Source material: PBMCs or T cells enriched from blood (not recorded which). The receptor source for this set is a woman aged 70 to 79 in a cohort exposed to, infected with or recovered from COVID-19 (not recorded which).

CDR3 sequence: CASSLSVGGHGDTQYF. The DNA for the CDR3 is TGCGCCAGCAGCTTGTCCGTTGGTGGGCACGGAGATACGCAGTATTTT. The chain carries TRBV5-1 and TRBJ2-3; D unclear. The V end was cut by 1 base, the J end by 5 bases, with 17 bases between. Germline V gene lookup returns CDR1 SGHRS and CDR2 YFSETQ. CDR3 length: 16 residues.

This clone was recorded at least ten times. The rearrangement links TRBV4-3 to TRBJ1-1; 7 nucleotides agree with TRBD1. Looked up from germline, CDR1 is LGHNA and CDR2 is YSLEER. J was trimmed by 0 bases and V by 0 bases; bases with no gene match: 13. There are 19 residues in the CDR3. In nucleotides, the CDR3 is TGCGCCAGCAGCCAAGATCCGTTCTGGACAGGTCGAATGAACACTGAAGCTTTCTTT. Translation gives CASSQDPFWTGRMNTEAFF.

The chain has TRBV7-2 and TRBJ2-3; D may be TRBD2 (5 bases). Germline loops: CDR1 SGHTA, CDR2 FQGNSA. The CDR3 sequence is 14 residues long. V was trimmed by 3 bases and J by 0 bases, leaving 7 bases between them. CDR3 loop: CASSFGLSTDTQYF. The DNA of the CDR3 is TGTGCCAGCAGCTTCGGACTCAGCACAGATACGCAGTATTTT.

About this clone: In the same sample, other DNA sequences code for this CDR3. This chain joins TRBV5-1 and TRBJ2-3; TRBD2 matches at 12 bases. The V and J ends lost 4 bases and 2 bases, in that order; junction bases with no gene match: 5. Germline CDR1 reads SGHRS; CDR2 reads YFSETQ. This CDR3 contains 16 residues. CDR3 sequence: CASSPGLAGPTDTQYF. For the CDR3, the DNA is TGCGCCAGCAGCCCGGGACTAGCGGGCCCCACAGATACGCAGTATTTT.

This clone was seen repeatedly, ten times or more. As DNA, the CDR3 is TGTGCCAGCAGCGTCCGGGACAGGCCTCTTCGGGCCTACGAGCAGTACTTC. The encoded protein is CASSVRDRPLRAYEQYF. The chain joins TRBV5-6 to TRBJ2-7, with TRBD1 matching over 8 bases. Germline values: CDR1 SGHDT, CDR2 YYEEEE. The CDR3 length is 17 residues. Trimming cost V 4 bases and J 2 bases; bases outside gene matches: 14.

Regarding this clone: An end of the junction does not agree with germline; a read error may underlie this. This chain uses TRBV5-1 with TRBJ2-7; D uncertain. The germline V gene encodes CDR1 SGHRS and CDR2 YFSETQ. The CDR3 spans 14 residues. The CDR3 is CASSLGAYSSEQYF. The CDR3 DNA reads as TGCGCCAGCAGCTTGGGGGCTTACTCCTCCGAGCAGTACTTC.

This rearrangement joins TRBV7-3 to TRBJ2-3; 14 bases match TRBD2. Germline assignment: CDR1 SGHTA and CDR2 FQGTGA. The junction had 5 bases not matched to a gene; V was cut back by 5 bases and J by 4 bases. The CDR3 is 16 amino acids. CDR3 region: CASSPRLAGGADTQYF. In DNA form, the CDR3 reads TGTGCCAGCAGCCCCCGACTAGCGGGAGGGGCAGATACGCAGTATTTT.

The V call is TRBV7-2, the J call TRBJ2-2; D remains unclear. The CDR3 runs to 14 residues. Germline CDR1 is SGHTA and CDR2 is FQGNSA. V was cut by 1 base and J by 7 bases, with 10 bases left in between. Here the CDR3 reads CASSLGDTVGELFF. In DNA form, the CDR3 reads TGTGCCAGCAGCTTAGGCGATACAGTCGGGGAGCTGTTTTTT.

V and J are TRBV14 and TRBJ2-1, with D unclear. The V gene's germline CDR1 is SGHDN and CDR2 FVKESK. V was pared by 2 bases and J by 9 bases, with 17 bases between. The CDR3 contains 15 residues. The CDR3 DNA reads TGTGCCAGCAGCCAATGGCTCACCCGCACCCCTGAGCAGTTCTTC. This sequence encodes CASSQWLTRTPEQFF.

The gene calls are TRBV18 and TRBJ2-1, with 7 bases fitting TRBD2. CDR3 length: 15 amino acids. V dropped 0 bases and J dropped 7; count of bases not matched to a gene: 6. CDR1 and CDR2 from the germline V gene are KGHSH and LQKENI. CDR3 in amino acids: CASSPPSMRENEQFF. CDR3 nucleotide sequence: TGTGCCAGCTCACCACCGAGTATGCGGGAGAATGAGCAGTTCTTC.

The chain employs TRBV5-1 and TRBJ2-1; TRBD1 agrees at 8 bases. With 0 bases clipped from V and 10 bases from J, the junction kept 9 bases outside the gene matches. Germline V gives CDR1 SGHRS, CDR2 YFSETQ. The CDR3 spans 15 residues. CDR3: CASSLGTGGTWEQFF. The CDR3 DNA reads as TGCGCCAGCAGCTTGGGTACAGGGGGGACATGGGAGCAGTTCTTC.

The chain joins TRBV30 to TRBJ1-2; a possible D gene is TRBD1 (6 bases). CDR3 length equals 15 residues. Germline CDR1 GTSNPN, CDR2 SVGIG (reference sequence). Between the trimmed V and J ends, which lost 4 bases and 3 bases, there was a span of 18 bases. Here the CDR3 reads CAWTPQGNFDYGYTF. The DNA for the CDR3 is TGTGCCTGGACCCCGCAGGGGAACTTTGACTATGGCTACACCTTC.

The chain links TRBV3-1 (or the pseudogene TRBV3-2) to TRBJ2-7; D may be TRBD2 (6 bases). The CDR3 is 15 amino acids. The V gene's germline CDR1 is LGHDT and CDR2 YNNKEL (reference sequence). Trimming shortened V by 6 bases and J by 0 bases, and 15 bases separated the two germline ends. CDR3 sequence reads: CASRAGQGGSYEQYF. CDR3 bases: TGTGCCAGCAGGGCAGGGCAGGGAGGCTCCTACGAGCAGTACTTC.

The chain carries TRBV19 and TRBJ1-1; a possible D gene is TRBD1 (5 bases). V lost 7 bases and J 0 bases, leaving 15 bases between the germline ends. The CDR3 runs 15 residues. Germline V gives CDR1 LNHDA, CDR2 SQIVND (reference sequence). The CDR3, as DNA: TGTGCCAGTAAGCGGGACCCCCGCATGAACACTGAAGCTTTCTTT. It encodes CASKRDPRMNTEAFF.

This chain uses TRBV6-5 with TRBJ1-1; D perhaps matches TRBD1 (5 bases). The CDR3 runs 15 residues. V lost 7 bases and J 0 bases, leaving 15 bases between the germline ends. Germline V gene sequence: CDR1 MNHEY, CDR2 SVGAGI. CDR3 DNA sequence: TGTGCCAGCATTAGTCAGGGTTACATGAACACTGAAGCTTTCTTT. Protein product: CASISQGYMNTEAFF.

This clone was detected once. The chain employs TRBV19 and TRBJ1-2; tentative D call: TRBD1 (6 bases). Germline V gene data show CDR1 as LNHDA and CDR2 as SQIVND (reference sequence). V lost 6 bases and J lost 2, with 16 bases in between. The CDR3 sequence is 15 residues long. The CDR3 here is CASRKPEQGNYGYTF. As DNA, the CDR3 is TGTGCCAGTAGGAAGCCCGAACAGGGCAACTATGGCTACACCTTC.

The chain combines TRBV18 with TRBJ1-4; no definite D call. CDR1 and CDR2 from the germline V gene are KGHSH and LQKENI. This CDR3 contains 14 residues. With 3 bases removed from V and 0 bases from J, the gap between germline ends came to 5 bases. The CDR3 region has the DNA TGTGCCAGCTCACCTGCGGCAACTAATGAAAAACTGTTTTTT. As protein: CASSPAATNEKLFF.

The rearrangement joins TRBV6-5 to TRBJ2-7, with TRBD2 matching 9 bases. The CDR3 is made up of 14 amino acids. The germline CDR1 and CDR2 sequences are MNHEY and SVGAGI. The trim removed 8 bases at V and 6 bases at J, leaving 11 bases unmatched. The CDR3 sequence is CASRIAGENGEQYF. In DNA form, the CDR3 reads TGTGCCAGCCGTATAGCGGGAGAAAATGGCGAGCAGTACTTC.

This chain connects TRBV5-1 to TRBJ2-1; TRBD2 matches 9 bases. This CDR3 spans 14 amino acids. Germline V CDR1 and CDR2: SGHRS, YFSETQ. V gave up 2 bases and J gave up 7 bases; unmatched junction bases: 4. CDR3 sequence: CASSLAGGSNEQFF. The CDR3 nucleotides read TGCGCCAGCAGCTTAGCGGGAGGATCGAATGAGCAGTTCTTC.

J is TRBJ2-2 and V is TRBV27; the match to TRBD2 covers 14 bases. Per the germline V gene, CDR1 is MNHEY and CDR2 is SMNVEV (reference sequence). This CDR3 contains 16 residues. Trimming at V came to 7 bases and at J to 7 bases, leaving 8 bases not matched to a gene. CDR3 sequence reads: CASTKGTSGSYGELFF. The CDR3 DNA sequence: TGTGCCAGCACCAAAGGGACTAGCGGGAGTTACGGGGAGCTGTTTTTT.

Only a few counts were recorded for this clone. The chain uses TRBV3-1 (or the pseudogene TRBV3-2) and TRBJ2-6; TRBD1 might be the D (6 bases). Germline CDR1 and CDR2: LGHDT and YNNKEL (reference sequence). Trimming cost V 0 bases and J 0 bases, with 15 bases left between them. The CDR3 is made up of 19 amino acids. The CDR3 DNA reads as TGTGCCAGCAGCCAAGATCGAGTCGGGACACTCTCTGGGGCCAACGTCCTGACTTTC. Translated: CASSQDRVGTLSGANVLTF.

The chain is built from TRBV4-1 and TRBJ1-6; TRBD1 matches 8 bases. This CDR3 has 17 amino acids. V lost 4 bases and J lost 0; bases outside the gene matches: 5. Germline CDR1 MGHRA, CDR2 YSYEKL. The CDR3 DNA reads as TGCGCCAGCAGCCCGCGGACAGGGAGCTCCTATAATTCACCCCTCCACTTT. The encoded protein is CASSPRTGSSYNSPLHF.

The genes are TRBV27 and TRBJ2-1, with 8 bases matching TRBD2. Germline V CDR1 and CDR2: MNHEY, SMNVEV (reference sequence). The CDR3 is 14 amino acids. V lost 5 bases and J lost 5; bases outside the gene matches: 5. DNA for the CDR3: TGTGCCAGCAGTCGGACTAGCACCAACAATGAGCAGTTCTTC. This gives the protein CASSRTSTNNEQFF.

The genes are TRBV7-3 and TRBJ1-1; 11 bases agree with TRBD1. The CDR3 consists of 15 residues. The V and J ends lost 2 bases and 5 bases, in that order; junction bases with no gene match: 4. Germline V gene sequence: CDR1 SGHTA, CDR2 FQGTGA. CDR3 region: CASSLGTGGQTEAFF. The CDR3 DNA follows: TGTGCCAGCAGCTTAGGGACAGGGGGTCAAACTGAAGCTTTCTTT.

Only a few counts were recorded for this clone. The chain joins TRBV7-9 to TRBJ1-3, with 7 nucleotides matching TRBD1. J was trimmed by 0 bases and V by 4 bases; bases with no gene match: 6. This CDR3 is 16 amino acids long. CDR1 is SEHNR and CDR2 is FQNEAQ in the germline V gene (reference sequence). The CDR3 loop reads CASSWGQRDSGNTIYF. The CDR3 bases are TGTGCCAGCAGCTGGGGACAGCGAGACTCTGGAAACACCATATATTTT.